The clone carrying this TCR beta chain was seen ten or more times. Its antigen remains unknown. Germline assignment: CDR1 SGHAT and CDR2 FQNNGV. The V and J ends lost 0 bases and 7 bases respectively, with 9 bases between them. CDR3 length: 14 residues. This record belongs to a study of human T cells and chemical hapten exposure. The sample's time point: pre-sensitization, week 0. Indicated treatment: therapeutic diphenylcyclopropenone sensitization with weekly scalp DPC. Alopecia patients, 18 to 70 years old and DPC-suitable, served as donors. During construction of the library, unique molecular identifiers were attached to individual cDNA molecules for quantitative, reproducible TCR counting. TCRdb independently ran MiXCR on the RACE reads; one entry per CDR3 protein. The sample includes about 46,000 distinct CDR3 sequences, about 9% seen only once; the top ten take 11% to 15%. General study points: While controls formed fewer of them, expanded TCRs formed significantly more large CDR3 similarity clusters.

This chain uses TRBV11-2 with TRBJ2-2; no definite D call. The TCR sequence derives from a woman between 35 and 50 years old with alopecia areata. Some clones in this sample may be carry-over from other donors' samples. The sequenced sample was whole blood, obtained in connection with sensitization to the hapten diphenylcyclopropenone (DPC). DNA of the CDR3: TGTGCCAGCAGCTTAGATAATTATAGCGGGGAGCTGTTTTTT. It yields the protein CASSLDNYSGELFF.